This T cell receptor beta chain emerged from a study of Ad26.COV2.S vaccination and SARS-CoV-2 variants. For the study at large: Donor joined the COV1001 Ad26.COV2.S trial arm. Findings and limits, study-wide: Measurements of TCR breadth and depth may have given underestimates of the total T cell responses. Breadth of non-spike TCRs did not differ between vaccinees and placebo recipients.

V lost 2 bases and J lost 7; bases outside the gene matches: 4. The CDR3 loop spans 14 amino acids. The germline CDR1 and CDR2 sequences are GTSNPN and SVGIG (reference sequence). To note about this clone: The antigen remains undetermined.

The sample's treatment: 15 to 20 received Ad26.COV2.S at low or high dose, single or two shots; 5 received placebo; per-sample allocation not given. Vaccine and placebo recipients were sampled on day 63 after the first injection. The method was immunoSEQ multiplex PCR; TCRdb's version includes in-frame clones alone and lacks a portion of them. The sample carries fewer than 600,000 clones, 80% to 90% recorded once. The rearrangement uses TRBV30 and TRBJ1-6; 8 bases match TRBD1. The material sequenced was peripheral blood, taken in a trial of Ad26.COV2.S vaccine versus placebo. The origin of this receptor is a person aged 18-60 years who received the Ad26.COV2.S COVID-19 vaccine or a placebo. CDR3 in amino acids: CAWSPGQGNSPLHF. The CDR3 DNA follows: TGTGCCTGGAGTCCTGGACAGGGAAATTCACCCCTCCACTTT.